This T cell receptor beta chain derives from a study of blood T cell repertoires in COVID-19. Repertoires were generated with immunoSEQ multiplex PCR, while TCRdb's copy carries only in-frame clones and drops some. The sample shows some 87,000 clones, about 90% of them seen only once. This CDR3 spans 17 amino acids. Germline-derived CDR1 and CDR2 are KGHSH and LQKENI. V shed 1 base and J 1 base; nucleotides not matched to a gene: 7. The clonotype originates from a human donor in a cohort sampled during active COVID-19. The chain links TRBV18 to TRBJ2-3; 8 positions match TRBD1. Sequencing was performed on peripheral blood. The CDR3 protein is CASSPLRQGSGTDTQYF. The CDR3 bases are TGTGCCAGCTCACCACTTAGACAGGGGTCGGGCACAGATACGCAGTATTTT.